This paragraph reports one T cell receptor beta chain. This entry is derived from a study of blood T cell repertoires in COVID-19. The wider study: Sites across the United States, Italy and Spain contributed samples from acute and convalescent COVID-19. PBMCs, B-cell-depleted T cells, or T cells provided the cDNA or gDNA that made up the material.

Germline V gene lookup returns CDR1 SGHRS and CDR2 YFSETQ. Deletions cut 0 bases from V and 6 bases from J, with 6 bases between. The CDR3 has 13 amino acids. In the authors' methods: Counts of nucleated cells, estimated from reference gene primer amplification, were obtained. TCRdb keeps only in-frame clones here, not all; method: immunoSEQ multiplex PCR. Clone size and V and J calls were adopted from that table, with D and trimming inferred from the DNA. The sample carries about 180,000 clones, around 85% recorded once. Enrolment of Seattle patients took place during active infection, and they were followed longitudinally.

The chain has TRBV5-1 and TRBJ2-2; D is undetermined. This TCR was recovered from a person aged 65-85 years with COVID-19, enrolled during active disease. Sequenced input: peripheral blood. The CDR3, as DNA: TGCGCCAGCAGCTTGGGGCCGCCCGGGGAGCTGTTTTTT. It codes for CASSLGPPGELFF.